This T cell receptor (beta chain) was documented in a study of human T cells and chemical hapten exposure. Specified time point: patch test 2, 6 weeks after DPC sensitization. Sample treatment: therapeutic diphenylcyclopropenone sensitization with weekly scalp DPC. CDR1 SGHRS and CDR2 YFSETQ come from the germline V gene. This CDR3 has 13 residues. V trimming: 4 bases; J trimming: 7 bases; junction bases outside the gene matches: 6. This clonotype was found many times. MiXCR was run by TCRdb on the RACE reads, yielding one entry per CDR3 protein. The data contain 35,000 to 50,000 distinct CDR3 sequences, more than 8.5% of them singletons.

The sample consisted of whole blood, taken in connection with sensitization to the hapten diphenylcyclopropenone (DPC). The V and J genes are TRBV5-1 and TRBJ1-2; 8 nucleotides align to TRBD1. The receptor comes from a woman in her thirties or forties with alopecia areata. Some clones in this sample may be carry-over from other donors' samples. The CDR3 loop is CASSTTGEGGYTF. The CDR3 bases are TGCGCCAGCAGCACGACAGGGGAAGGTGGCTACACCTTC.